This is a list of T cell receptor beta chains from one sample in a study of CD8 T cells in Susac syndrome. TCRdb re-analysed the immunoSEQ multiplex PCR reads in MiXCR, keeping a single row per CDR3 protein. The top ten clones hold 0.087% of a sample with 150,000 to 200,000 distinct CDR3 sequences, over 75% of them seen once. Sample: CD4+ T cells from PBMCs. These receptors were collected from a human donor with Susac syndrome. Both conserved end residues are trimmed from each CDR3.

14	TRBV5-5	ASSPSRTSPNNEQF
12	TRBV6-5	ASIRGSPNTEAF
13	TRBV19	ASSIYTSRNTEAF
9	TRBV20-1	SASTTGEAF
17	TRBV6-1	ASSGTAEGLGLSNQPQH
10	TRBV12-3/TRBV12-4	ASSTSRNEQF
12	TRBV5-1	ASSPGGATYEQY
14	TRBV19	ASSIVRDRGYNEQF
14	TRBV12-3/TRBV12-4	ASSLAQGQGSYEQY
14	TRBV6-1	ASSIQGGANWDEQF
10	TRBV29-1	SVDGPGDEQY
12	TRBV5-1	ASSSRTYQETQY
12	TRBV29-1	SVEVGQGPYEQY
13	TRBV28	ASSFGGGPFGTQY
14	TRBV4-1	ASSRWTAGRGETQY
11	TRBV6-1	ASSEKSSYEQY
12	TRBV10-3	AISGSGNTGELF
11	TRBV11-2	ASSFTGTGELF